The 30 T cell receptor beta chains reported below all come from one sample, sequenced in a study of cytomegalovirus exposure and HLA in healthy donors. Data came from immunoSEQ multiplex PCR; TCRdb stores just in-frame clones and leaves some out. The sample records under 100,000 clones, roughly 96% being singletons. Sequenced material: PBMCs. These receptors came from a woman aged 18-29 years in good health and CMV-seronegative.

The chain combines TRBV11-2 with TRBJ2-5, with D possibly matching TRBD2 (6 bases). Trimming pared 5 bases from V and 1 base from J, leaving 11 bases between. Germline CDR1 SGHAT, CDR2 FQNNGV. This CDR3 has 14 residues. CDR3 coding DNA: TGTGCCAGCAGCATCCGGGACTCCCAAGAGACCCAGTACTTC. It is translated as CASSIRDSQETQYF.

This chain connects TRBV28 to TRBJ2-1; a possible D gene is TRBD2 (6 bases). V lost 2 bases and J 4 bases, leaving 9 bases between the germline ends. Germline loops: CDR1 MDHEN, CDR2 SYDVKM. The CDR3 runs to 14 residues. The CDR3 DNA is TGTGCCAGCAGTTTAAGTAGCGGATACAATGAGCAGTTCTTC. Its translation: CASSLSSGYNEQFF.

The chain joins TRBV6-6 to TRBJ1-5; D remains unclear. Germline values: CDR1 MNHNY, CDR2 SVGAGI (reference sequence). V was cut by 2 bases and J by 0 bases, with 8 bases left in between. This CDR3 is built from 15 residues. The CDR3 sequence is CASSYEEGSNQPQHF. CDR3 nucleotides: TGTGCCAGCAGTTACGAGGAGGGTAGCAATCAGCCCCAGCATTTT.

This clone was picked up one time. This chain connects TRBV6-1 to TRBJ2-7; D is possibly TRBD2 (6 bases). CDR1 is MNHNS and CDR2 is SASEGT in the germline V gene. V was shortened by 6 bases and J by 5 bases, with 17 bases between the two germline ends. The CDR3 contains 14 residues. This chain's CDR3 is CASRGSGRSNEQYF. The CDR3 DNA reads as TGTGCCAGCAGGGGGTCGGGGAGGTCCAACGAGCAGTACTTC.

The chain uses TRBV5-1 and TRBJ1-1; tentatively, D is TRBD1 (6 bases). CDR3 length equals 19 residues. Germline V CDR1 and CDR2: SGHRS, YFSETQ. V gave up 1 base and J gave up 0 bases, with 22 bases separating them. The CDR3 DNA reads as TGCGCCAGCAGCTTGTTCCCGGGACAAGAAATCATGATGAACACTGAAGCTTTCTTT. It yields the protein CASSLFPGQEIMMNTEAFF.

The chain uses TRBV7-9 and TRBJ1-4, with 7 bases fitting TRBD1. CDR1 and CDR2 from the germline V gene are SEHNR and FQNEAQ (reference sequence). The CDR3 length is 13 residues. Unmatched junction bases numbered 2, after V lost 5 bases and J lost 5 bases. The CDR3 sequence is CASSPGQNEKLFF. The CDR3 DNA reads TGTGCCAGCAGCCCGGGACAGAATGAAAAACTGTTTTTT.

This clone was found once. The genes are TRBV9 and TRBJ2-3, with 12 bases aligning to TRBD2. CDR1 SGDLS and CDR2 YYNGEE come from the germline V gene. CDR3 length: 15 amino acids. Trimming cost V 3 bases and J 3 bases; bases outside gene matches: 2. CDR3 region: CASSAGTSGTDTQYF. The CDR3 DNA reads TGTGCCAGCAGCGCCGGGACTAGCGGGACAGATACGCAGTATTTT.

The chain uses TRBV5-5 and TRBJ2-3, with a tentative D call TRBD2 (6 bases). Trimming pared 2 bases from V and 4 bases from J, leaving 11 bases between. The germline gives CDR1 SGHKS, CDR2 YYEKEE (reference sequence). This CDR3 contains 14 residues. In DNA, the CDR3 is TGTGCCAGCAGCTTACGGGAGACGGCAGATACGCAGTATTTT. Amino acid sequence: CASSLRETADTQYF. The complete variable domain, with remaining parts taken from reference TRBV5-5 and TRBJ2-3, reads DAGVTQSPTHLIKTRGQQVTLRCSPISGHKSVSWYQQVLGQGPQFIFQYYEKEERGRGNFPDRFSARQFPNYSSELNVNALLLGDSALYLCASSLRETADTQYFGPGTRLTVL.

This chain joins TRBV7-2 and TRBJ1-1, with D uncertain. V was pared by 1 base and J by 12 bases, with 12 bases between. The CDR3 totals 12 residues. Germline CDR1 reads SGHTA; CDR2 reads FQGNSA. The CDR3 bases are TGTGCCAGCAGCTTAGGAACTGCGGAGACTTTCTTT. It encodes CASSLGTAETFF.

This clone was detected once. DNA for the CDR3: TGTGCCAGTGGATATTCGGGGGGGCTACTTACCGGGGAGCTGTTTTTT. This encodes CASGYSGGLLTGELFF. The rearrangement uses TRBV9 and TRBJ2-2; TRBD2 agrees at 8 bases. Germline V gene data show CDR1 as SGDLS and CDR2 as YYNGEE. This CDR3 is built from 16 residues. Trimming removed 8 bases from V and 5 bases from J; junction bases left unmatched: 14.

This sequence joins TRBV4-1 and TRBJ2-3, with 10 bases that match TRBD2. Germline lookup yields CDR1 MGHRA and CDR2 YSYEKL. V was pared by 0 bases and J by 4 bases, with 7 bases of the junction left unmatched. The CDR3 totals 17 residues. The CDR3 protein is CASSQEGSGRAADTQYF. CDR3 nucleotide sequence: TGCGCCAGCAGCCAAGAGGGGAGCGGGAGGGCCGCAGATACGCAGTATTTT.

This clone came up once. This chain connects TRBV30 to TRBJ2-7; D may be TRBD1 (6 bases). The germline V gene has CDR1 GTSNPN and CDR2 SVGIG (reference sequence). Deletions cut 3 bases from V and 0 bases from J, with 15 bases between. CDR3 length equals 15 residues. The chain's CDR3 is CAWSTGTSRSYEQYF. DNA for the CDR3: TGTGCCTGGAGCACCGGGACATCCCGCTCCTACGAGCAGTACTTC.

As DNA, the CDR3 is TGTGCCAGCAGTTTCGACACCGGGGAGCTGTTTTTT. Its translation: CASSFDTGELFF. The rearrangement uses TRBV27 and TRBJ2-2; D is uncertain. CDR1 is MNHEY and CDR2 is SMNVEV in the germline V gene (reference sequence). V was cut by 3 bases and J by 3 bases, with 2 bases left in between. The CDR3 has 12 amino acids.

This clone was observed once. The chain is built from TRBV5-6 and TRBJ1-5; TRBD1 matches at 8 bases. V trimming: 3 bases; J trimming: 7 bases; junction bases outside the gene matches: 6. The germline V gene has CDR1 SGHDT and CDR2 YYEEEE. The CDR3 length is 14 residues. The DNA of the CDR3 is TGTGCCAGCAGCTACATGGACAGGGCACAGCCCCAGCATTTT. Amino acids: CASSYMDRAQPQHF.

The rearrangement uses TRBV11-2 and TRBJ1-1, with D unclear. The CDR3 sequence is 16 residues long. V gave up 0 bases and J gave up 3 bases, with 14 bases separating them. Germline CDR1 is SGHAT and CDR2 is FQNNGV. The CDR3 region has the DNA TGTGCCAGCAGCTTAGATGGGTCTTGGACTGACACTGAAGCTTTCTTT. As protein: CASSLDGSWTDTEAFF.

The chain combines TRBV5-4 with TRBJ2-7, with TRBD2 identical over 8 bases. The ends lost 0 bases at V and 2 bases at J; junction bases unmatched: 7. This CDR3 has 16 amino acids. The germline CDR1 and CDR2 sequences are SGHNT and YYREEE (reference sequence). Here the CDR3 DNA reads TGTGCCAGCAGCTTGGGACCCAGCGGGGGAACCTACGAGCAGTACTTC. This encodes CASSLGPSGGTYEQYF.

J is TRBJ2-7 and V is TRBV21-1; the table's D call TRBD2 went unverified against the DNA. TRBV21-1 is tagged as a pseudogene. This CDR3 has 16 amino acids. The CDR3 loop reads CASTCPRDAKTYEQYF. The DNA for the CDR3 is TGTGCCAGCACCTGCCCGCGGGACGCAAAGACCTACGAGCAGTACTTC.

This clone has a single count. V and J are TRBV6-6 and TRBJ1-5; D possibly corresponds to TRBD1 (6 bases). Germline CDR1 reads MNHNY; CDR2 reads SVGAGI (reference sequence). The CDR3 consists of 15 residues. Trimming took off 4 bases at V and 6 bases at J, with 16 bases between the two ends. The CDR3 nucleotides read TGTGCCAGCAGTTTTATACAGGGTTTGGTTCAGCCCCAGCATTTT. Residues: CASSFIQGLVQPQHF.

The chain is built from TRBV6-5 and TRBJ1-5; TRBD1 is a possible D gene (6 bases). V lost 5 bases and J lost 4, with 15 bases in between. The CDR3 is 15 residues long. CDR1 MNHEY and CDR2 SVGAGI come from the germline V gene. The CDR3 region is CASSNSDSGNQPQHF. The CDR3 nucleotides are TGTGCCAGCAGTAATTCGGACAGCGGAAATCAGCCCCAGCATTTT.

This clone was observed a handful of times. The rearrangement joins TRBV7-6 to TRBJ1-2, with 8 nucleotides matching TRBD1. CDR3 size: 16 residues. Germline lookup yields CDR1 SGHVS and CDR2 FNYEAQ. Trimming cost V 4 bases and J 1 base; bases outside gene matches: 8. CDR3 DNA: TGTGCCAGCAGCTCTACAGGGGGGTCTCTTAACTATGGCTACACCTTC. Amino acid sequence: CASSSTGGSLNYGYTF.

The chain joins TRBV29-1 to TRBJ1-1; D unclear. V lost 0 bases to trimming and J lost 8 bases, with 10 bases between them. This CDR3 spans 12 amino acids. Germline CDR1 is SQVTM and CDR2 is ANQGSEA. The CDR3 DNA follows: TGCAGCGTTGAAGAAGAGGCGATCGAAGCTTTCTTT. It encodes CSVEEEAIEAFF.

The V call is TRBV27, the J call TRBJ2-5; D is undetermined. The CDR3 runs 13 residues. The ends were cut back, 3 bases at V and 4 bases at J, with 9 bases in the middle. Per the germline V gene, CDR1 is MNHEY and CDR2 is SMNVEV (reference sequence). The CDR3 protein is CASSFFPGETQYF. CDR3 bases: TGTGCCAGCAGTTTTTTCCCCGGAGAGACCCAGTACTTC.

CDR3 loop: CASSIGSGETYEQYF. In nucleotides, the CDR3 is TGTGCCAGTAGTATAGGGTCGGGAGAGACCTACGAGCAGTACTTC. V and J are TRBV19 and TRBJ2-7, with TRBD2 as a possible D gene (6 bases). Germline lookup yields CDR1 LNHDA and CDR2 SQIVND (reference sequence). This CDR3 region has 15 residues. Between the trimmed V and J ends, which lost 1 base and 2 bases, there was a span of 12 bases.

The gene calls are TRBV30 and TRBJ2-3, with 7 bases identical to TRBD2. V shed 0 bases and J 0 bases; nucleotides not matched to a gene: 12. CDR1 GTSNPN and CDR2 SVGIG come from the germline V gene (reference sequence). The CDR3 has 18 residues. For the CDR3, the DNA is TGTGCCTGGAGTGTATTTGCGGGAGAGGTCTGGAGCACAGATACGCAGTATTTT. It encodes CAWSVFAGEVWSTDTQYF. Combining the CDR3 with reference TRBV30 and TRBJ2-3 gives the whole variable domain SQTIHQWPATLVQPVGSPLSLECTVEGTSNPNLYWYRQAAGRGLQLLFYSVGIGQISSEVPQNLSASRPQDRQFILSSKKLLLSDSGFYLCAWSVFAGEVWSTDTQYFGPGTRLTVL.

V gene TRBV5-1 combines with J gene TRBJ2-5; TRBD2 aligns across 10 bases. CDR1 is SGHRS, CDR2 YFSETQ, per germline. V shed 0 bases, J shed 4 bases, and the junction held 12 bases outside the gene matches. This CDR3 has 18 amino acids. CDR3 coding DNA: TGCGCCAGCAGCTTGGATTCTAGCGGGAGCTTCGGTGCAGAGACCCAGTACTTC. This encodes CASSLDSSGSFGAETQYF. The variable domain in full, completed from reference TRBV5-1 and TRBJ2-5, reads KAGVTQTPRYLIKTRGQQVTLSCSPISGHRSVSWYQQTPGQGLQFLFEYFSETQRNKGNFPGRFSGRQFSNSRSEMNVSTLELGDSALYLCASSLDSSGSFGAETQYFGPGTRLLVL.

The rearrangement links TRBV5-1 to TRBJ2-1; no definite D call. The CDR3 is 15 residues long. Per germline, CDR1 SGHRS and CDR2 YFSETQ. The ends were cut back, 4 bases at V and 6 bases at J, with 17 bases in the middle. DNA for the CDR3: TGCGCCAGCAGCCCCTTGGGTGGAGCCGGCAATGAGCAGTTCTTC. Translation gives CASSPLGGAGNEQFF.

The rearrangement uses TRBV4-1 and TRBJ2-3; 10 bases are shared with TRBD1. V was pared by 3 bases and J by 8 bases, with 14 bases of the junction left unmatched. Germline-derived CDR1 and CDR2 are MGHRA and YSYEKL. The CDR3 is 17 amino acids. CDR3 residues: CASSQQGQGEPLSTQYF. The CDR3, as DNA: TGCGCCAGCAGCCAGCAAGGACAGGGGGAGCCTCTTTCTACGCAGTATTTT.

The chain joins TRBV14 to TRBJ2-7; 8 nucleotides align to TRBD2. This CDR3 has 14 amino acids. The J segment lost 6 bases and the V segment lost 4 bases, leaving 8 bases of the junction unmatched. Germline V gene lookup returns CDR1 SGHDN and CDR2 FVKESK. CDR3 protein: CASSLGGGRREQYF. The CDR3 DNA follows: TGTGCCAGCAGCCTGGGGGGCGGGAGGCGCGAGCAGTACTTC.

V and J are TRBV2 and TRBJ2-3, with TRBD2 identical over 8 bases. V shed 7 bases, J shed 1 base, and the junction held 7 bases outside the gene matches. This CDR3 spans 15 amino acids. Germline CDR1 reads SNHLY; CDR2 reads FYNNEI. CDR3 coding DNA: TGTGCCAGCACCGAGGGACTAGGGGGCACAGATACGCAGTATTTT. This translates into CASTEGLGGTDTQYF.

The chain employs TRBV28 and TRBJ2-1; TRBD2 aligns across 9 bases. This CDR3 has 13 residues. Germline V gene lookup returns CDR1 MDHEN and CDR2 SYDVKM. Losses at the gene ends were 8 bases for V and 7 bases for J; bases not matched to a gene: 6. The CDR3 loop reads CASRGTSLNEQFF. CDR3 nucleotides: TGTGCCAGCCGAGGGACTAGCTTGAATGAGCAGTTCTTC.